This T cell receptor (beta chain) was identified in a study of blood T cell repertoires in COVID-19. Measured with immunoSEQ multiplex PCR; TCRdb has only the in-frame clones, and not every one. Among roughly 400,000 clones, 90% were seen once, and the ten largest hold approximately 0.55%. The CDR3 totals 17 residues. Sequenced sample: PBMCs or T cells enriched from blood (not recorded which). The genes are TRBV21-1 and TRBJ2-7; TRBD1 reflects the table's D call only, with no check against the DNA. TRBV21-1 represents a pseudogene. The origin of this receptor is a man aged 18 to 29 who had recovered from COVID-19. This CDR3 is CASRPHPGDKDSYEQYF. DNA for the CDR3: TGTGCCAGCAGACCCCATCCCGGGGACAAGGACTCCTACGAGCAGTACTTC.